These 8 T cell receptor beta chains share one sample of origin, sequenced in a study of cytomegalovirus exposure and HLA in healthy donors. Method: immunoSEQ multiplex PCR; TCRdb's copy keeps in-frame clones and lacks some. There are approximately 300,000 clones in the sample; roughly nine tenths occur only once, and approximately 1.1% lies in the top ten. Sequencing was done on a sample of PBMCs. These receptors were taken from a woman in her 30s in good health and CMV-seropositive.

V usage is TRBV30 and J usage is TRBJ1-5, with D maybe TRBD1 (6 bases). The germline CDR1 and CDR2 sequences are GTSNPN and SVGIG (reference sequence). This CDR3 has 15 residues. The V end was cut by 0 bases, the J end by 6 bases, with 15 bases between. CDR3 sequence (DNA): TGTGCCTGGAGTGTAGGTCAGGGACATGTTCAGCCCCAGCATTTT. Protein sequence: CAWSVGQGHVQPQHF.

The gene calls are TRBV5-1 and TRBJ2-5, with 10 nucleotides matching TRBD2. CDR3 length: 16 residues. Unmatched junction bases numbered 9, after V lost 2 bases and J lost 5 bases. Per the germline V gene, CDR1 is SGHRS and CDR2 is YFSETQ. The CDR3 reads CASSFSGAGGPETQYF. DNA for the CDR3: TGCGCCAGCAGCTTCTCGGGAGCGGGGGGGCCGGAGACCCAGTACTTC.

The CDR3 loop is CASSLVSKKNTEAFF. In DNA, the CDR3 is TGTGCCAGCAGCTTGGTTTCCAAAAAGAACACTGAAGCTTTCTTT. The V and J genes are TRBV5-6 and TRBJ1-1; no clear D gene. CDR1 and CDR2 from the germline V gene are SGHDT and YYEEEE. The CDR3 covers 15 residues. Trimming cost V 0 bases and J 1 base, with 10 bases left between them.

This sequence joins TRBV28 and TRBJ2-1; TRBD2 agrees at 7 bases. Trimming at V came to 2 bases and at J to 5 bases, leaving 6 bases not matched to a gene. Germline V CDR1 and CDR2: MDHEN, SYDVKM. CDR3 length equals 15 residues. The CDR3 DNA is TGTGCCAGCAGTTTACTGGGGGAGGGACACAATGAGCAGTTCTTC. Amino acid sequence: CASSLLGEGHNEQFF. Supplemented by reference TRBV28 and TRBJ2-1, the full variable domain reads DVKVTQSSRYLVKRTGEKVFLECVQDMDHENMFWYRQDPGLGLRLIYFSYDVKMKEKGDIPEGYSVSREKKERFSLILESASTNQTSMYLCASSLLGEGHNEQFFGPGTRLTVL.

The V call is TRBV5-6, the J call TRBJ1-1; perhaps TRBD1 as D (6 bases). This CDR3 is built from 14 residues. Germline assignment: CDR1 SGHDT and CDR2 YYEEEE. V was cut by 2 bases and J by 6 bases, with 14 bases left in between. CDR3 in amino acids: CASSLRGARAEAFF. CDR3 nucleotide sequence: TGTGCCAGCAGCTTAAGGGGGGCGCGGGCTGAAGCTTTCTTT.

The rearrangement uses TRBV11-3 and TRBJ2-1, with D possibly being TRBD1 or TRBD2 (7 bases each). CDR3 length: 17 amino acids. Between the trimmed V and J ends, which lost 0 bases and 10 bases, there was a span of 22 bases. Germline V gives CDR1 SGHNT, CDR2 YENEEA. The chain's CDR3 is CASSLDLGRGGSGEQFF. CDR3 bases: TGTGCCAGCAGCTTAGATCTAGGCAGGGGGGGAAGCGGGGAGCAGTTCTTC.

The chain combines TRBV5-4 with TRBJ2-1; 7 bases map to TRBD1. Trimming cost V 0 bases and J 0 bases; bases outside gene matches: 3. CDR1 is SGHNT, CDR2 YYREEE, per germline (reference sequence). The CDR3 runs to 16 residues. CDR3: CASSLADRASYNEQFF. The CDR3, as DNA: TGTGCCAGCAGCTTGGCCGACAGGGCCTCCTACAATGAGCAGTTCTTC.

This chain connects TRBV9 to TRBJ2-2; 7 bases line up with TRBD2. The CDR3 sequence is 15 residues long. Germline CDR1 and CDR2: SGDLS and YYNGEE. J was trimmed by 4 bases and V by 3 bases; bases with no gene match: 6. The CDR3 reads CASSAGTTPTGELFF. In nucleotides, the CDR3 is TGTGCCAGCAGCGCCGGGACTACGCCCACCGGGGAGCTGTTTTTT.